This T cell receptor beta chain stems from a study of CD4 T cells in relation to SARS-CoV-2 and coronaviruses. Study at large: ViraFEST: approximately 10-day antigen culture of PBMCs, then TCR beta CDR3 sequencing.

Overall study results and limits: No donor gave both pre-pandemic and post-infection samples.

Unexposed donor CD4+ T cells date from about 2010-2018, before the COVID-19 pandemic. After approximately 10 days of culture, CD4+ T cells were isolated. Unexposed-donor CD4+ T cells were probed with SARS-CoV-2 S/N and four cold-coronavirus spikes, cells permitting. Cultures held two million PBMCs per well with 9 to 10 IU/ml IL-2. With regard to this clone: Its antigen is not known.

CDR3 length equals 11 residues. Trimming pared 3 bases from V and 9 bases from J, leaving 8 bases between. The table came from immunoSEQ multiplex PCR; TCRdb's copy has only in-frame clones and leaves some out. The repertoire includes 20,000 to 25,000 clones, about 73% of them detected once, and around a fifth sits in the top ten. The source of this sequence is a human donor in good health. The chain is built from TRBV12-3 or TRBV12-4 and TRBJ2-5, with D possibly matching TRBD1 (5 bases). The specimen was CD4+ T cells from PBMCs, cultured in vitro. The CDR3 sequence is CASSLLGPQYF. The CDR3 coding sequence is TGTGCCAGCAGTTTGCTGGGGCCCCAGTACTTC.